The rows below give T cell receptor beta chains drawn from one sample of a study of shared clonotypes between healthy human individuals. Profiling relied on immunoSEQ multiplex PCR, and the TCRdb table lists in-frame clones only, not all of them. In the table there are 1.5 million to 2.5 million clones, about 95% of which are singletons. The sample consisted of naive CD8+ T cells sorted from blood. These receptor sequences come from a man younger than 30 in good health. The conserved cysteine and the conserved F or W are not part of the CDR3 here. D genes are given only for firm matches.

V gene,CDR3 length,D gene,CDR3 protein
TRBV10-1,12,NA,ASSVEKQANEQF
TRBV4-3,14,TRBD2,ASSQDTSGVTDTQY
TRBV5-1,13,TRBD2,ASREAGGLGYEQY
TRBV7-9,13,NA,ASSPMDGGTETQY
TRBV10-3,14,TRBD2,AIRNRTSGPVNEQF
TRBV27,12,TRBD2,ASSIGLAENEQF
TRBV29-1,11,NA,SVALPASYEQY
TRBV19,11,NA,ASSIGVYNEQF
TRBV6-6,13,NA,ASSPLSRGDEKLF
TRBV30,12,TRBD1,ARETGGNTGELF
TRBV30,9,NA,AWRATYEQY
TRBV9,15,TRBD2,ASSVASGSRGTGELF
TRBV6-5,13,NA,ASSYAGAIQETQY
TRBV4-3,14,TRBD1,ASSHRTGGSDTEAF
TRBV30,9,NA,AWSFVDEQY
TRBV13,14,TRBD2,ASSPTGLAGVDTQY
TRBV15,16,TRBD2,ATSRDLSTSGDTGELF
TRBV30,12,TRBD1,AWSLGQGGQPQH
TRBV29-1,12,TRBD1,SGVGGDRGPEQY
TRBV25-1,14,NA,ASSEFAGSKAGELF
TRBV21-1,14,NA,ASSKEAGHLFYEQY
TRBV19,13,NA,ASSIGADSYNEQF
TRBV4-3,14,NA,ASSQALLAEYNEQF
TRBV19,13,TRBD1,ASSILSAGTDTIY
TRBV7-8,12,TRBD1,ASSLLAGGHEQY
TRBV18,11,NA,ASSHDSEETQY
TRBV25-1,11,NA,ASRETGSYEQY
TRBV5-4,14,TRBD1,ASSPRQGAYYNEQF
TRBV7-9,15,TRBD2,ASSLGLAGDPMGEQF
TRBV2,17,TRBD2,ASSEALWREASNTGELF
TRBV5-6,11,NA,ASSPEASYEQY
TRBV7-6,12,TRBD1,ASSLGTGGGEQF
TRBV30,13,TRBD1,AWSKDRIYTGELF
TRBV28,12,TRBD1,ASSTTGGEYEQY
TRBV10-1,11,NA,ASSEGGEDEQY
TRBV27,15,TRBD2,ASSLVGPGLASNEQF
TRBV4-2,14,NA,ASSQDGNGPDYEQY
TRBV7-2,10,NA,ASSYPHYEQY
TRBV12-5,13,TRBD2,ASGLGTSGRYEQY
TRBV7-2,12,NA,ASSSIPDSSGYT
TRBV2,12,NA,ASSEVGAYNEQF
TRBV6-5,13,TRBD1,ASSYGTGVSNEQF
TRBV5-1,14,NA,ASSFTGTPDPYEQY
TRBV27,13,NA,ASSGRLSYNSPLH
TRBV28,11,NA,ASRLLTGNTIY